The text below deals with one T cell receptor beta chain. Its specificity is unknown. RNA extraction was followed by reverse transcription into cDNA, which acted as the sequencing template. Profiling relied on immunoSEQ multiplex PCR, and the TCRdb table lists in-frame clones only, not all of them. The sample holds about 190,000 clones, about three fifths seen once. This entry belongs to a study of CD8+ T cells in alopecia areata. The overall study: Tofacitinib administration persisted for 6 to 18 months, succeeded by 6 months off drug.

Study-wide results and caveats: Researchers say the link of baseline CD8+ expansion to response remains uncertain, with one nonresponder. Many expanded lesional clones persisted in scalp and blood during tofacitinib.

With 7 bases removed from V and 7 bases from J, the gap between germline ends came to 28 bases. The length of the CDR3 is 16 residues. Germline V gene data show CDR1 as SQVTM and CDR2 as ANQGSEA. The treatment is: oral pan-JAK inhibitor, 5-10 mg twice daily. The study team obtained lesional scalp punch biopsies and peripheral blood from alopecia areata patients. The chain links TRBV29-1 to TRBJ2-5; D is possibly TRBD1 or TRBD2 (5 bases each). The sample in question was CD4+ T cells sorted from blood, obtained at week 24, from a patient treated with tofacitinib. This receptor was taken from a human donor with alopecia areata. The CDR3 DNA is TGCAGCGGGGCCCTGCGGACCCATCCTGGGGCGGGGACCCAGTACTTC. It yields the protein CSGALRTHPGAGTQYF.